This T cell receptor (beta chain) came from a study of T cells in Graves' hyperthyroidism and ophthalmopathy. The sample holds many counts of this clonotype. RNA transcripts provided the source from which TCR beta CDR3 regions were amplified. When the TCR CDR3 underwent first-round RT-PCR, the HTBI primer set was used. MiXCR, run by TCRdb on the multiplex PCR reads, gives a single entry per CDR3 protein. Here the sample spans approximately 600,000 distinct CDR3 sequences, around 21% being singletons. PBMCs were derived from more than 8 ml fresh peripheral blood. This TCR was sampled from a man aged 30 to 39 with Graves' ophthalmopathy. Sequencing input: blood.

The CDR3 reads CATGGNTEAFF. The CDR3 DNA reads TGTGCCACTGGGGGGAACACTGAAGCTTTCTTT. This chain connects TRBV7-9 to TRBJ1-1, with D possibly being TRBD1 (5 bases). The CDR3 consists of 11 residues. The germline gives CDR1 SEHNR, CDR2 FQNEAQ (reference sequence). The ends were cut back, 10 bases at V and 1 base at J, with 7 bases in the middle. The entire variable domain, with the rest obtained from reference TRBV7-9 and TRBJ1-1, is as follows: DTGVSQNPRHKITKRGQNVTFRCDPISEHNRLYWYRQTLGQGPEFLTYFQNEAQLEKSRLLSDRFSAERPKGSFSTLEIQRTEQGDSAMYLCATGGNTEAFFGQGTRLTVV.